The rows below give T cell receptor beta chains drawn from one sample of a study of radiation and T cells in renal cell carcinoma. Sequencing was performed with immunoSEQ multiplex PCR; in TCRdb, only in-frame clones are kept and a portion is missing. The data show some 150,000 clones, over 80% seen once. The sequenced sample was blood, obtained from a patient whose treatment included radiotherapy and nephrectomy. The receptors stem from a woman aged 45-65 years with renal cell carcinoma. CDR3s include the opening cysteine and the closing phenylalanine or tryptophan. A D gene is named only where the DNA matches it firmly. Size is omitted from some rows. Given values are once, few, many or a class for expanded clones.

d_call clone_size j_call cdr3_length v_call cdr3_aa cdr3_nt
TRBD2 - TRBJ2-5 14 TRBV6-5 CASSGAGGWETQYF TGTGCCAGCAGTGGAGCGGGGGGGTGGGAGACCCAGTACTTC
TRBD2 - TRBJ2-5 15 TRBV19 CASRKGLASGETQYF TGTGCCAGTAGAAAAGGACTAGCGTCTGGGGAGACCCAGTACTTC
TRBD1 - TRBJ1-2 13 TRBV5-1 CASRADRGLGYTF TGCGCCAGCAGAGCCGACAGGGGGCTTGGCTACACCTTC
TRBD2 - TRBJ2-3 14 TRBV6-5 CASVRRGETDTQYF TGTGCCAGCGTGAGGCGGGGGGAAACAGATACGCAGTATTTT
- - TRBJ2-1 15 TRBV6-6 CASSYQGPLDNEQFF TGTGCCAGCAGTTACCAGGGTCCTCTTGATAATGAGCAGTTCTTC
- - TRBJ1-5 14 TRBV5-4 CASSLGGGNQPQHF TGTGCCAGCAGCTTGGGGGGCGGGAATCAGCCCCAGCATTTT
- - TRBJ1-2 17 TRBV6-1 CASSEAGRGHFNYGYTF TGTGCCAGCAGTGAAGCAGGCAGGGGACATTTTAACTATGGCTACACCTTC
- - TRBJ2-3 14 TRBV28 CASSFGPGSDTQYF TGTGCCAGCAGTTTTGGTCCGGGGTCAGATACGCAGTATTTT
- - TRBJ2-5 13 TRBV7-3 CASSLTPQETQYF TGTGCCAGCAGCTTAACCCCTCAAGAGACCCAGTACTTC
- - TRBJ2-2 15 TRBV9 CASSLVPGRRGELFF TGTGCCAGCAGCCTTGTCCCGGGACGCCGCGGGGAGCTGTTTTTT
- many TRBJ2-2 14 TRBV9 CASSVQLNTGELFF TGTGCCAGCAGCGTACAGCTGAACACCGGGGAGCTGTTTTTT
- - TRBJ1-4 14 TRBV6-5 CASSYRTDNEKLFF TGTGCCAGCAGTTACCGGACTGATAATGAAAAACTGTTTTTT
TRBD1 - TRBJ1-2 14 TRBV19 CASSITGQGSGYTF TGTGCCAGTAGTATAACGGGACAGGGGAGCGGCTACACCTTC
TRBD1 few TRBJ2-7 14 TRBV6-9 CADDSQYRGQEQYF TGTGCCGACGACAGCCAATACAGGGGGCAAGAGCAGTACTTC
TRBD1 - TRBJ2-3 17 TRBV18 CASSPRGGDRATDTQYF TGTGCCAGCTCACCTAGAGGGGGCGACAGGGCAACAGATACGCAGTATTTT
TRBD1 - TRBJ2-3 19 TRBV19 CASSIRLVGGQGAVDTQYF TGTGCCAGTAGTATTAGGTTAGTCGGGGGACAGGGCGCTGTGGATACGCAGTATTTT
- - TRBJ1-2 11 TRBV5-6 CASSFGKGYTF TGTGCCAGCAGCTTTGGGAAGGGCTACACCTTC
TRBD1 once TRBJ2-2 14 TRBV6-5 CASRGTGEPGELFF TGTGCCAGCAGGGGGACAGGGGAGCCCGGGGAGCTGTTTTTT
TRBD1 - TRBJ1-1 13 TRBV5-1 CASSSYRGTEAFF TGCGCCAGCAGCTCATACAGGGGGACTGAAGCTTTCTTT
TRBD1 - TRBJ1-1 13 TRBV29-1 CSVLRTGGSEAFF TGCAGCGTTCTTCGGACAGGGGGGTCTGAAGCTTTCTTT
- many TRBJ1-2 12 TRBV5-6 CASSLRIKPDTF TGTGCCAGCAGCTTAAGGATAAAACCGGACACCTTC
TRBD1 - TRBJ1-2 15 TRBV7-9 CASSLEDRGKYGYTF TGTGCCAGCAGCTTAGAGGACAGGGGAAAGTATGGCTACACCTTC
TRBD1 - TRBJ2-7 14 TRBV14 CASRQTGASYEQYF TGTGCCAGCAGGCAAACAGGGGCCTCCTACGAGCAGTACTTC
- few TRBJ2-1 16 TRBV7-9 CASSLVIGTANNEQFF TGTGCCAGCAGCCTGGTGATTGGAACAGCTAACAATGAGCAGTTCTTC
TRBD2 - TRBJ2-1 22 TRBV4-2 CASSQDLASGGQPILSYNEQFF TGTGCCAGCAGCCAAGATCTGGCTAGCGGGGGGCAACCCATCCTGAGCTACAATGAGCAGTTCTTC
TRBD1 - TRBJ1-2 15 TRBV5-1 CASSLEGTGVYGYTF TGCGCCAGCAGCTTGGAGGGGACAGGGGTCTATGGCTACACCTTC
- - TRBJ1-5 13 TRBV19 CASSIDWAGPQHF TGTGCCAGTAGTATCGATTGGGCGGGGCCCCAGCATTTT
TRBD1 - TRBJ2-1 14 TRBV5-1 CASSVPQGLDEQFF TGCGCCAGCAGCGTACCACAGGGGTTGGATGAGCAGTTCTTC
TRBD1 - TRBJ1-1 14 TRBV5-1 CASSSQGANTEAFF TGCGCCAGCAGCTCACAGGGGGCTAACACTGAAGCTTTCTTT
- - TRBJ2-2 19 TRBV5-1 CASSLAGGWGPTGTGELFF TGCGCCAGCAGCTTGGCAGGAGGTTGGGGCCCCACGGGCACCGGGGAGCTGTTTTTT
- - TRBJ2-5 14 TRBV25-1 CASSDLGGQETQYF TGTGCCAGCAGTGATTTAGGGGGACAAGAGACCCAGTACTTC
- - TRBJ2-3 12 TRBV29-1 CSVGLEPDTQYF TGCAGCGTTGGATTGGAGCCAGATACGCAGTATTTT
- - TRBJ2-3 16 TRBV19 CASSSGGSSFTDTQYF TGTGCCAGTAGTAGCGGCGGCAGTTCTTTCACAGATACGCAGTATTTT
- once TRBJ1-4 15 TRBV4-1 CASSQLPDRGLELFF TGCGCCAGCAGCCAACTCCCGGATAGGGGTTTGGAACTGTTTTTT
TRBD2 - TRBJ2-1 18 TRBV29-1 CSVESLAGGPVRDNEQFF TGCAGCGTTGAATCCCTAGCGGGGGGGCCGGTACGGGACAATGAGCAGTTCTTC
- - TRBJ1-4 14 TRBV4-3 CASSPGATNEKLFF TGCGCCAGCAGCCCAGGTGCAACTAATGAAAAACTGTTTTTT
- - TRBJ1-5 12 TRBV7-9 CASSLQDQPQHF TGTGCCAGCAGCTTACAGGATCAGCCCCAGCATTTT
- - TRBJ1-5 13 TRBV7-2 CASSLVVDQPQHF TGTGCCAGCAGCTTAGTGGTCGATCAGCCCCAGCATTTT
TRBD1 - TRBJ1-5 13 TRBV19 CASRDRNNQPQHF TGTGCCAGTAGGGACAGGAATAATCAGCCCCAGCATTTT
TRBD1 - TRBJ1-3 14 TRBV27 CASSFRGRGNTIYF TGTGCCAGCAGTTTCAGGGGGCGCGGAAACACCATATATTTT
- - TRBJ2-3 14 TRBV6-1 CASSGWTDSDTQYF TGTGCCAGCAGTGGATGGACAGACTCAGATACGCAGTATTTT
- once TRBJ2-4 15 TRBV7-2 CASSLDGGGANIQYF TGTGCCAGCAGCTTAGACGGCGGGGGCGCGAACATTCAGTACTTC
- - TRBJ2-2 13 TRBV9 CASSGQGNRELFF TGTGCCAGCAGCGGTCAGGGGAACAGGGAGCTGTTTTTT
- - TRBJ1-2 14 TRBV7-9 CASSPRDTGYGYTF TGTGCCAGCAGCCCCCGAGACACCGGCTATGGCTACACCTTC
- - TRBJ1-5 14 TRBV5-5 CASSLGQRNQPQHF TGTGCCAGCAGCTTGGGACAGCGAAATCAGCCCCAGCATTTT
TRBD1 - TRBJ2-1 15 TRBV7-2 CASSQGGTGSNEQFF TGTGCCAGCAGCCAAGGGGGGACAGGGTCCAATGAGCAGTTCTTC
- - TRBJ1-1 13 TRBV6-6 CASSPWITTEAFF TGTGCCAGCAGCCCCTGGATCACCACTGAAGCTTTCTTT
- few TRBJ1-1 15 TRBV9 CASSVEVSGAAEAFF TGTGCCAGCAGCGTAGAAGTTAGTGGGGCTGCTGAAGCTTTCTTT
- - TRBJ1-4 14 TRBV6-1 CASSEVGFNEKLFF TGTGCCAGCAGTGAAGTGGGATTTAATGAAAAACTGTTTTTT
- few TRBJ1-2 12 TRBV6-5 CASTPGGYGYTF TGTGCCAGCACCCCGGGGGGGTATGGCTACACCTTC
- - TRBJ1-5 15 TRBV6-5 CASSPRDGYNQPQHF TGTGCCAGCAGTCCCCGGGACGGTTACAATCAGCCCCAGCATTTT
- - TRBJ2-3 13 TRBV9 CASSSTGTDTQYF TGTGCCAGCAGCTCCACCGGCACAGATACGCAGTATTTT
TRBD1 - TRBJ2-7 17 TRBV5-3 CARSLPSRGTGTYEQYF TGTGCCAGAAGCTTACCATCCCGCGGGACAGGGACCTACGAGCAGTACTTC
- - TRBJ1-5 14 TRBV28 CASSLLGREKPQHF TGTGCCAGCAGTTTATTGGGGAGGGAGAAGCCCCAGCATTTT
- - TRBJ1-5 17 TRBV5-6 CASSHERREPTIQPQHF TGTGCCAGCAGCCATGAGCGGAGGGAACCCACTATTCAGCCCCAGCATTTT